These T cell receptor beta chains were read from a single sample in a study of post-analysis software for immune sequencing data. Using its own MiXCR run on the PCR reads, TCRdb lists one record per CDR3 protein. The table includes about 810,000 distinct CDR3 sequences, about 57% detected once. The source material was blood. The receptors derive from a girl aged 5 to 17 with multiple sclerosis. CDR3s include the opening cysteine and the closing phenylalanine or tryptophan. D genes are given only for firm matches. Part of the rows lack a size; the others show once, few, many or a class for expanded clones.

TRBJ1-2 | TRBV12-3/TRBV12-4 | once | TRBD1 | CASSWGQVGSYGYTF | TGTGCCAGCAGTTGGGGACAGGTTGGGAGCTATGGCTACACCTTC
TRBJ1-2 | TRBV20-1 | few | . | CSARVRGSYGYTF | TGCAGTGCTAGAGTAAGAGGCTCCTATGGCTACACCTTC
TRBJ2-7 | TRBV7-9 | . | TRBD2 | CASSLGPAGGPGLYEQYF | TGTGCCAGCAGCTTAGGGCCAGCGGGAGGCCCTGGCCTCTACGAGCAGTACTTC
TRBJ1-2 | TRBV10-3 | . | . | CAISDTGSRSYGYTF | TGTGCCATCAGTGACACTGGAAGCCGATCCTATGGCTACACCTTC
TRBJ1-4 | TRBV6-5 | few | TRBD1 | CASSFRGQGDEKLFF | TGTGCCAGCAGTTTTAGGGGACAGGGGGACGAAAAACTGTTTTTT
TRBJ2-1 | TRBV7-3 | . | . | CASSLSGWNPPFYNEQFF | TGTGCCAGCAGCTTAAGCGGGTGGAACCCGCCCTTCTACAATGAGCAGTTCTTC
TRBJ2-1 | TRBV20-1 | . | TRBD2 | CSAQDGGGFIEQFF | TGCAGTGCCCAAGATGGGGGGGGATTTATTGAGCAGTTCTTC
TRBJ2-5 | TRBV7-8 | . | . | CASSLWAGFPATQETQYF | TGTGCCAGCAGCTTATGGGCAGGGTTTCCAGCCACCCAAGAGACCCAGTACTTC
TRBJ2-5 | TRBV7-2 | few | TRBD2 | CASSSTSGGLTQYF | TGTGCCAGCAGCTCGACTAGCGGGGGCTTGACCCAGTACTTC
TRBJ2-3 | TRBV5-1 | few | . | CASSLAGGATTDTQYF | TGCGCCAGCAGCTTGGCGGGCGGGGCGACCACAGATACGCAGTATTTT
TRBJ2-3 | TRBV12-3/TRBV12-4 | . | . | CASQTDAGGRDTQYF | TGTGCCAGCCAGACCGATGCGGGTGGTCGAGATACGCAGTATTTT
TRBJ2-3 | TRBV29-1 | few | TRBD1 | CSVVAGQGNRYTDTQYF | TGCAGCGTTGTGGCGGGACAGGGGAATCGGTACACAGATACGCAGTATTTT